This is a list of T cell receptor beta chains from one sample in a study of cytomegalovirus exposure and HLA in healthy donors. TCRdb keeps only in-frame clones here, not all; method: immunoSEQ multiplex PCR. Of under 200,000 clones listed, more than 65% were seen once; the top ten hold about 3%. The sample taken for sequencing was PBMCs. The receptors were gathered from a man aged 35 to 55 in good health and CMV-seropositive. Both conserved end residues are part of each CDR3. The D gene is left open where the match is weak. The size entry is marked missing in some rows and otherwise reads once, few, many or a size class.

cdr3_nt	cdr3_aa	d_call	v_call	j_call	clone_size
TGTGCCAGCAGCTTGGTCGGGGGCAATCAGCCCCAGCATTTT	CASSLVGGNQPQHF	.	TRBV5-6	TRBJ1-5	few
TGTGCCAGCAGCATCGGGACAGCTATGAACACTGAAGCTTTCTTT	CASSIGTAMNTEAFF	TRBD1	TRBV7-2	TRBJ1-1	.
TGTGCCAGCAGCTTCAGGGCTCCAACTAATGAAAAACTGTTTTTT	CASSFRAPTNEKLFF	.	TRBV13	TRBJ1-4	.
TGTGCCAGCAGCGTAGTGGGACTAGCGGGAGTGGGGGAGACCCAGTACTTC	CASSVVGLAGVGETQYF	TRBD2	TRBV9	TRBJ2-5	.
TGTGCCAGCAGCTCCACACTGGCCTCTCGGGGATATGGCTACACCTTC	CASSSTLASRGYGYTF	.	TRBV7-2	TRBJ1-2	.
TGTGCCAGCAGCGCGCGGGGAGTAGGGGCCTACGAGCAGTACTTC	CASSARGVGAYEQYF	.	TRBV7-2	TRBJ2-7	.
TGTGCCAGCAGCCAAGGGGGGGGCCAAGAGACCCAGTACTTC	CASSQGGGQETQYF	TRBD2	TRBV4-2	TRBJ2-5	.
TGTGCCAGCAGTACAGGGTCCACAGATACGCAGTATTTT	CASSTGSTDTQYF	.	TRBV7-3	TRBJ2-3	.
TGTGCTAGTGGTTTGGTACTGGGGCAGTCTGGGGCCAACGTCCTGACTTTC	CASGLVLGQSGANVLTF	.	TRBV12-5	TRBJ2-6	.
TGTGCCAGCAGCTTCAAAACAGGTGAACAAAACTCCTACGAGCAGTACTTC	CASSFKTGEQNSYEQYF	.	TRBV7-9	TRBJ2-7	.
TGTGCCAGCAGTTTATTGGCCCCTTCGGGCGAGCAGTACTTC	CASSLLAPSGEQYF	.	TRBV27	TRBJ2-7	.
TGTGCCAGCAGCCATCGACAGGGATCCACAGATACGCAGTATTTT	CASSHRQGSTDTQYF	TRBD1	TRBV7-8	TRBJ2-3	.
TGTGCCAGCAGTTACGGACAGCGCAATGAAAAACTGTTTTTT	CASSYGQRNEKLFF	.	TRBV6-6	TRBJ1-4	.
TGTGCCAGCTCACCGCGGGACGATGAGCAGTTCTTC	CASSPRDDEQFF	.	TRBV18	TRBJ2-1	.
TGTGCCAGCAGCTTAGCGCAACAGTTCCTATCCTACAATGAGCAGTTCTTC	CASSLAQQFLSYNEQFF	.	TRBV7-9	TRBJ2-1	many
TGTGCCAGCAGCCCCCTAGTAGGAAGCCATGAGCAGTTCTTC	CASSPLVGSHEQFF	.	TRBV7-2	TRBJ2-1	.
TGTGCCAGCAGCTTTTCAGGGAAGTACACTGAAGCTTTCTTT	CASSFSGKYTEAFF	.	TRBV5-5	TRBJ1-1	.
TGTGCCAGCAGCTTGGGACAGGGTCCCTACGAGCAGTACTTC	CASSLGQGPYEQYF	TRBD1	TRBV5-6	TRBJ2-7	.
TGTGCCAGCAGAACCGGGACTAGCGGCTACGAGCAGTACTTC	CASRTGTSGYEQYF	TRBD2	TRBV7-2	TRBJ2-7	.
TGTGCCAGCAGCTTGACAGGGTCCAACGGGAACACTGAAGCTTTCTTT	CASSLTGSNGNTEAFF	TRBD1	TRBV7-8	TRBJ1-1	.
TGTGCCAGCAGCTTAGCTGAGGTGAACACTGAAGCTTTCTTT	CASSLAEVNTEAFF	.	TRBV7-2	TRBJ1-1	.
TGTGCCAGCAGCTTAGTTGAGTGGGGGGGAGAGACCCAGTACTTC	CASSLVEWGGETQYF	TRBD2	TRBV7-9	TRBJ2-5	few
TGCAGCGTTGAAGAGGCAGGGGGGAGCTACGAGCAGTACTTC	CSVEEAGGSYEQYF	.	TRBV29-1	TRBJ2-7	.
TGTGCCAGCACCAATAGCTTGTTACAGGGGGCGTCAACCGGGGAGCTGTTTTTT	CASTNSLLQGASTGELFF	TRBD1	TRBV7-9	TRBJ2-2	few
TGTGCCAGCAGCCCACGACTAGGGATCCAAGAGACCCAGTACTTC	CASSPRLGIQETQYF	.	TRBV5-6	TRBJ2-5	.
TGTGCCAGCAGTGTCGGGGACAGAGAGTCCGGGGAGCTGTTTTTT	CASSVGDRESGELFF	TRBD1	TRBV25-1	TRBJ2-2	.
TGTGCCAGCAGCTTGTACAGGGGGCCCGATACGCAGTATTTT	CASSLYRGPDTQYF	TRBD1	TRBV7-6	TRBJ2-3	.
TGTGCCAGCAGCTTAAAGGGACTAGCAGAACCTCTTGATACGCAGTATTTT	CASSLKGLAEPLDTQYF	TRBD2	TRBV7-6	TRBJ2-3	.
TGCGCCAGCAGCTTGACAGGGAACCCGACTTACGAGCAGTACTTC	CASSLTGNPTYEQYF	.	TRBV5-1	TRBJ2-7	.